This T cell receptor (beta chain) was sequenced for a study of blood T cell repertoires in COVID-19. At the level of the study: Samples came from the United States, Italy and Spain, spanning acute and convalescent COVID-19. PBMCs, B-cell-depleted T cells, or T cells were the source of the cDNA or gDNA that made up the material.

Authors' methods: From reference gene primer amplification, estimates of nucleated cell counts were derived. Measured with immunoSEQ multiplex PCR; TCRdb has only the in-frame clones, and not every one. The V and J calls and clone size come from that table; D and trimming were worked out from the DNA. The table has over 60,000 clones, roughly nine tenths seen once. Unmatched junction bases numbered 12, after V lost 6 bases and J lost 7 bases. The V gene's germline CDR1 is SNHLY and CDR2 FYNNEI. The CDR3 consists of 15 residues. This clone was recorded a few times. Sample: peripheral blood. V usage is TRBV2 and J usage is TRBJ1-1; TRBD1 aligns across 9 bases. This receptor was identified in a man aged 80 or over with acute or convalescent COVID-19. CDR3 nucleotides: TGTGCCAGCAGCGATGCTACAGGGGGCTTAAATGAAGCTTTCTTT. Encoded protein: CASSDATGGLNEAFF.